This record concerns one T cell receptor beta chain sequence. Its target is not known. Donors were all healthy Caucasians. CDR1 is WNHNN and CDR2 is SYGVQD in the germline V gene (reference sequence). There are 15 residues in the CDR3. The V end was cut by 3 bases, the J end by 0 bases, with 6 bases between. TCRdb reprocessed the 5' RACE reads via MiXCR and lists one record per CDR3 protein. The sample carries around 550,000 distinct CDR3 sequences, 15% recorded once. This entry belongs to a study of identical twins. Study-wide results and caveats: Not following the same donors, the study drew its conclusions from cross-sectional statistical analysis. Out-of-frame alpha sequences shared by twins were enriched for low generation probability.

These data were also reused for a study on yellow fever vaccine responses in identical twins.

Sequenced: CD4+ T cells sorted from blood. This sequence joins TRBV10-1 and TRBJ2-6, with D hard to call. The source is a woman aged 18-30 years in good health. The CDR3 here is CASSDGSSGANVLTF. In DNA, the CDR3 is TGCGCCAGCAGTGACGGTTCCTCTGGGGCCAACGTCCTGACTTTC.